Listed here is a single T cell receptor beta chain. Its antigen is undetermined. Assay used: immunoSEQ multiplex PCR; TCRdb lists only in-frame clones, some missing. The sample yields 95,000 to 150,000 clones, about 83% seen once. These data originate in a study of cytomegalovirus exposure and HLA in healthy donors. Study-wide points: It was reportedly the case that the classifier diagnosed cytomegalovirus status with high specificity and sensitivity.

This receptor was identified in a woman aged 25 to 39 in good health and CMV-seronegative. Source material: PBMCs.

The CDR3 sequence: CASSLGWRGPSYEQYF. CDR3 in DNA: TGTGCCAGCAGCTTAGGATGGCGGGGGCCCTCCTACGAGCAGTACTTC. The chain links TRBV11-2 to TRBJ2-7, with a tentative D call TRBD2 (7 bases). The CDR3 totals 16 residues. V was cut by 1 base and J by 0 bases, with 13 bases left in between. Germline lookup yields CDR1 SGHAT and CDR2 FQNNGV.